This entry is about one T cell receptor (beta chain). The source of the sample is a study of blood T cell repertoires in COVID-19. Study summary: From the United States, Italy and Spain came samples of acute and convalescent COVID-19. PBMCs, B-cell-depleted T cells, or T cells provided the cDNA or gDNA that made up the material.

The authors' processing: Reference gene primer amplification gave estimated nucleated cell counts. Using immunoSEQ multiplex PCR, the repertoire was profiled, and TCRdb retains in-frame clones only, with some absent. The V and J calls and the clone size are those of that table, but D and trimming were determined from the DNA. Of roughly 260,000 clones listed, around 89% were seen once; the top ten hold about 4%. The V and J ends lost 4 bases and 2 bases, in that order; junction bases with no gene match: 5. The length of the CDR3 is 15 residues. Germline CDR1 and CDR2: MNHEY and SVGEGT. The sequenced sample consisted of peripheral blood. The sequence was obtained from a man in his sixties who had recovered from COVID-19. The chain joins TRBV6-2 or TRBV6-3 to TRBJ2-5, with TRBD2 matching 9 bases. CDR3 protein: CASSSRSGGQETQYF. In nucleotides, the CDR3 is TGTGCCAGCAGTTCCCGAAGCGGGGGGCAAGAGACCCAGTACTTC.